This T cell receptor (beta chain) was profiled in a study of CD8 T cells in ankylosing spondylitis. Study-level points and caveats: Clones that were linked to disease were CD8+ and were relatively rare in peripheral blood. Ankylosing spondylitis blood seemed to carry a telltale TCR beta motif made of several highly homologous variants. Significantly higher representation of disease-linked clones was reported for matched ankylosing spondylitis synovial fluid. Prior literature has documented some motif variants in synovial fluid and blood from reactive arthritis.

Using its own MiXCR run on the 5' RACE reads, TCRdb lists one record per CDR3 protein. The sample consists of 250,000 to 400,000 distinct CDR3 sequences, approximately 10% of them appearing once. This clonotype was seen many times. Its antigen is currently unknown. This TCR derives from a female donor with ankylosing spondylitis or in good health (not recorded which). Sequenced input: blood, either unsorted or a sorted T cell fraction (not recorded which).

As DNA, the CDR3 is TGCAGTGCTTGGTGGGGCGGGGCATCAGATACGCAGTATTTT. This codes for CSAWWGGASDTQYF. This chain uses TRBV20-1 with TRBJ2-3; TRBD2 is a possible D gene (6 bases). The CDR3 has 14 amino acids. Trimming pared 5 bases from V and 4 bases from J, leaving 16 bases between. The germline gives CDR1 DFQATT, CDR2 SNEGSKA (reference sequence).